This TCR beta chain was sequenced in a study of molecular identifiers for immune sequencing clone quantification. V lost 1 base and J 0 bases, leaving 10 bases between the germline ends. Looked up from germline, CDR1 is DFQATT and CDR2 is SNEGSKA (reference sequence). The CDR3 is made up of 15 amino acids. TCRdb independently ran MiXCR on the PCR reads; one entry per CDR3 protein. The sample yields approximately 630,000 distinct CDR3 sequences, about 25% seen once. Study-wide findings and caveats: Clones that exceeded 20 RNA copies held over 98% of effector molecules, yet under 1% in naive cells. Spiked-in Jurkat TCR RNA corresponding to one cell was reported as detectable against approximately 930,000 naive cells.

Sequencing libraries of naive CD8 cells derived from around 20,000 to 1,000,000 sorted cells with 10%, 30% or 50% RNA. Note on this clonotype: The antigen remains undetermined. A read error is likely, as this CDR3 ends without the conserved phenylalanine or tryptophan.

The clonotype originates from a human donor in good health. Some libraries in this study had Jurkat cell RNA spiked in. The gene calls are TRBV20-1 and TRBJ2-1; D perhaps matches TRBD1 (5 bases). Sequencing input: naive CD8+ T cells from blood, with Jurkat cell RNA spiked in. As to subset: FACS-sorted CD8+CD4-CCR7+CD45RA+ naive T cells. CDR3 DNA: TGCAGTGCTAGAGCGCAGGGATTCTCCTACAATGAGCAGTTCTAC. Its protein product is CSARAQGFSYNEQFY.